This T cell receptor beta chain was recovered during a study of T cells and Merkel cell carcinoma outcomes (dated by TCRdb to about 2020). Context from the whole study: The study looked at whether the tumor T-cell repertoire and T-cell density could predict clinical outcome in patients with Merkel cell carcinoma. The study at large found these results: According to the report, clinical outcomes in Merkel cell carcinoma patients could be predicted using T-cell density together with features of the T-cell repertoire.

Notes on this clone: The antigen it recognizes is unknown. Base-call qualities are not available, and no considerably larger clone is one nucleotide away.

Samples came from patients with Merkel cell carcinoma. The germline V gene sets CDR1 to MNHEY and CDR2 to SVGAGI. The CDR3 sequence holds 13 residues, the cysteine and phenylalanine included. The CDR3 DNA has 39 bases and is translated from base 1. V is reduced by 2 bases and J by 9 bases, leaving a spacing of 13 bases between them. Libraries were made using the immunoSEQ multiplex PCR assay. The table was pulled from immuneACCESS by TCRdb, which kept in-frame rearrangements only. Such tables lose some clones; where checked, under half of the loss comes from unresolved V genes, and the rest has no known cause. This sample gives about 15,000 clones in total; roughly 76% of them show up just once. In total, the top ten clones hold 7% to 9% of the sample.

The clonotype comes from a human donor with Merkel cell carcinoma. The chain joins TRBV6-5 to TRBJ1-1; the D segment cannot be called with confidence. What was sequenced was tumor tissue from Merkel cell carcinoma. The DNA reads as follows: TGTGCCAGCAGTTACGGGCAGTATGCCCAAGCTTTCTTT. This sequence encodes CASSYGQYAQAFF.